This TCR beta chain was retrieved from a study of T cell repertoires in cytomegalovirus infection. Across the whole study: CMV epitopes that were recently identified and HLA-C-restricted were used alongside well-studied HLA-B-restricted ones. Evidence of both CMV infection and a matching HLA type came from public TCR beta signatures.

This clonotype appeared a single time. Its matching antigen is unknown. Findings and limits, study-wide: The ex vivo response was dominated by HLA-C-restricted CMV-specific TCR beta clonotypes. Cumulated frequencies of public TCR beta families served to identify carriers of CMV plus the relevant HLA.

TCRdb ran MiXCR on the reads and lists one entry per CDR3 protein. This sample has approximately 340,000 distinct CDR3 sequences, with just under 30% found just once. This material consisted of cultured PBMCs, taken from culture after CMV antigen stimulation. This TCR was sampled from a human donor in good health (CMV status not recorded). Some clones in this sample may be carry-over from other donors' samples.

CDR3 sequence: CASSLDFYGYTF. The CDR3 nucleotides read TGTGCCAGCAGCTTAGATTTCTATGGCTACACCTTC. The V gene is TRBV7-2, the J gene TRBJ1-2, with no clear D. The ends were cut back, 1 base at V and 4 bases at J, with 4 bases in the middle. CDR1 SGHTA and CDR2 FQGNSA come from the germline V gene. The CDR3 totals 12 residues.